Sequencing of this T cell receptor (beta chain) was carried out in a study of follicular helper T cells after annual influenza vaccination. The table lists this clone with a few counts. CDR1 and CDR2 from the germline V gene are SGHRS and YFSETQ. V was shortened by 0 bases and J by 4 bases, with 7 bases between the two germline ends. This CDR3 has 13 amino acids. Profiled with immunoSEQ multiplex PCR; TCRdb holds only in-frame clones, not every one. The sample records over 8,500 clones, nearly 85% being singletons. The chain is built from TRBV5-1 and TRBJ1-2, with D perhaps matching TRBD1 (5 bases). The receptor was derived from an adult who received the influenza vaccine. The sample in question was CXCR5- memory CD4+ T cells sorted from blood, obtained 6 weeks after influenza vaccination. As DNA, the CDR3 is TGCGCCAGCAGCTTGGAGGGGATCTATGGCTACACCTTC. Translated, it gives CASSLEGIYGYTF.